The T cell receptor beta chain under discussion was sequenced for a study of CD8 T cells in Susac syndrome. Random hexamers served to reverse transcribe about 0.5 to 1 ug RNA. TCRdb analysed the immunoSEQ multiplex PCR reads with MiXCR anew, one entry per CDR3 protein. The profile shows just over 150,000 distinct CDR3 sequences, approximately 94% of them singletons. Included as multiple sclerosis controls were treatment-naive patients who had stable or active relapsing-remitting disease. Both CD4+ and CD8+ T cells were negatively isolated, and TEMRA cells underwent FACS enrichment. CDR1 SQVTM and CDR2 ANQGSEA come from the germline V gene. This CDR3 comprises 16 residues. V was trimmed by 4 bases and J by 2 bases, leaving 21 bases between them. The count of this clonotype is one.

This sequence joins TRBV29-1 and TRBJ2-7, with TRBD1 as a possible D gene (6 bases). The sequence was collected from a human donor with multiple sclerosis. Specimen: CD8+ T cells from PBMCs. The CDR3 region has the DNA TGCAGCGTTGTTATTCGAGGGCACAGGGTAACCTACGAGCAGTACTTC. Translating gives CSVVIRGHRVTYEQYF.